This T cell receptor (beta chain) was sequenced in a study of neurological immune-mediated disorders. This clonotype appeared many times. This CDR3 contains 13 residues. The V end lost 3 bases, the J end lost 5 bases, and 7 bases lay between the germline ends. Germline-derived CDR1 and CDR2 are LGHDT and YNNKEL (reference sequence). A total of 2 million PBMCs stored at -80 degrees C provided the unsorted libraries. The cDNA was generated through 5'RACE incorporating 10-nucleotide random UMIs. From 15-18 subjects, over 170 million TCR-beta sequences were obtained in each sequencing run. TCRdb used MiXCR to reprocess the 5' RACE reads, holding one entry per CDR3 protein. The sample consists of approximately 23,000 distinct CDR3 sequences, about 9.4% of them appearing once.

Sequenced: PBMCs. The rearrangement uses TRBV3-1 and TRBJ2-2; D unresolved. The sequence was obtained from a woman aged 55-69 years with HTLV-1-associated myelopathy (HAM/TSP). CDR3 residues: CASSHRWTGELFF. CDR3 DNA: TGTGCCAGCAGCCATCGCTGGACCGGGGAGCTGTTTTTT.